The 28 T cell receptor beta chains presented below share a single source sample, sequenced in a study of cytomegalovirus exposure and HLA in healthy donors. PCR was performed using 60 Vbeta and 13 Jbeta primers. Generated by immunoSEQ multiplex PCR, the TCRdb table keeps only in-frame clones and is missing some. The sample contains about 120,000 clones, 73% of which appear only once. Material: PBMCs. Source of these receptors: a woman between 35 and 50 years old in good health and CMV-seronegative.

V and J are TRBV6-6 and TRBJ2-7; 14 bases line up with TRBD2. The CDR3 totals 14 residues. Germline CDR1 and CDR2: MNHNY and SVGAGI (reference sequence). V gave up 5 bases and J gave up 7 bases; unmatched junction bases: 4. The CDR3, as DNA: TGTGCCAGCAGTACCGGGACTAGCGGGGGTGAGCAGTACTTC. Protein product: CASSTGTSGGEQYF.

The chain carries TRBV4-2 and TRBJ2-7; maybe TRBD1 (5 bases). CDR3 size: 14 residues. Trimming shortened V by 0 bases and J by 2 bases, and 8 bases separated the two germline ends. CDR1 is LGHNA, CDR2 YNFKEQ, per germline. The CDR3 is CASSQEGATYEQYF. CDR3 DNA sequence: TGTGCCAGCAGCCAAGAAGGGGCGACCTACGAGCAGTACTTC.

The J gene is TRBJ1-5, the V gene TRBV19, with 7 bases that match TRBD1. Germline assignment: CDR1 LNHDA and CDR2 SQIVND (reference sequence). V lost 8 bases to trimming and J lost 2 bases; unmatched junction nucleotides: 0. This CDR3 region has 12 residues. In DNA form, the CDR3 reads TGTGCCAGTGGGACAGGCAATCAGCCCCAGCATTTT. It translates to CASGTGNQPQHF. Full variable domain (missing parts from reference TRBV19 and TRBJ1-5): DGGITQSPKYLFRKEGQNVTLSCEQNLNHDAMYWYRQDPGQGLRLIYYSQIVNDFQKGDIAEGYSVSREKKESFPLTVTSAQKNPTAFYLCASGTGNQPQHFGDGTRLSIL.

V is TRBV7-8 and J is TRBJ2-6; D remains unclear. Trimming pared 2 bases from V and 0 bases from J, leaving 17 bases between. Germline V lookup: CDR1 SGHVS, CDR2 FQNEAQ. The CDR3 runs 19 residues. The CDR3 nucleotides are TGTGCCAGCAGCTTACCAACGATGGGCCCCATCTCTGGGGCCAACGTCCTGACTTTC. Protein product: CASSLPTMGPISGANVLTF.

The chain recombines TRBV7-2 with TRBJ2-1; 9 bases fit TRBD1. Germline CDR1 and CDR2: SGHTA and FQGNSA. The CDR3 is 15 amino acids. With V trimmed by 3 bases and J by 1 base, 1 base remained unmatched. The CDR3 sequence: CASSLDRGSYNEQFF. The CDR3 DNA is TGTGCCAGCAGCTTGGACAGGGGATCCTACAATGAGCAGTTCTTC.

This clone has just a few counts. This rearrangement joins TRBV28 to TRBJ1-2; D is uncertain. Between the trimmed V and J ends, which lost 11 bases and 0 bases, there was a span of 13 bases. The length of the CDR3 is 13 residues. Per germline, CDR1 MDHEN and CDR2 SYDVKM. The CDR3 loop reads CAQLPGANYGYTF. Written as DNA, the CDR3 is TGTGCCCAACTGCCCGGGGCTAACTATGGCTACACCTTC.

The chain links TRBV27 to TRBJ2-7, with a possible D match to TRBD2 (6 bases). V was clipped by 4 bases and J by 2 bases, with 12 bases between them. Germline V lookup: CDR1 MNHEY, CDR2 SMNVEV (reference sequence). The CDR3 sequence is 14 residues long. The CDR3 sequence is CASSSFAGPYEQYF. The DNA of the CDR3 is TGTGCCAGCAGTTCTTTCGCGGGGCCCTACGAGCAGTACTTC.

The chain uses TRBV7-2 and TRBJ2-5; 8 bases agree with TRBD2. The CDR3 extends over 16 amino acids. Losses at the gene ends were 4 bases for V and 1 base for J; bases not matched to a gene: 8. Germline V lookup: CDR1 SGHTA, CDR2 FQGNSA. CDR3 sequence: CASSSGVAGSQETQYF. The CDR3 DNA reads as TGTGCCAGCAGCTCCGGGGTAGCGGGAAGCCAAGAGACCCAGTACTTC.

This chain uses TRBV4-3 with TRBJ2-2; possible D gene TRBD2, 7 bases. Deletions cut 0 bases from V and 5 bases from J, with 10 bases between. The CDR3 runs to 15 residues. Per the germline V gene, CDR1 is LGHNA and CDR2 is YSLEER. In DNA, the CDR3 is TGCGCCAGCAGCCAAGAAGGGGGGGTGACCGGGGAGCTGTTTTTT. This codes for CASSQEGGVTGELFF.

On this clone itself: The junction departs from germline at one end; a sequencing error may be responsible. Other DNA sequences within the sample encode an identical CDR3. The CDR3 sequence is CASSQDYGAQGLAGGRGYNEQFF. CDR3 nucleotides: TGTGCTAGCAGCCAAGATTACGGGGCCCAGGGACTAGCGGGAGGCCGGGGGTACAATGAGCAGTTCTTC. The V call is TRBV4-2, the J call TRBJ2-1; 15 bases map to TRBD2. CDR1 is LGHNA, CDR2 YNFKEQ, per germline. The CDR3 is made up of 23 amino acids.

V and J are TRBV21-1 and TRBJ2-4; TRBD1 is the table's D call, not checked against the DNA. TRBV21-1 constitutes a pseudogene. The CDR3 is 17 amino acids. CDR3 sequence: CASSKKITGQGRNIQYF. In nucleotides, the CDR3 is TGTGCCAGCAGCAAAAAAATCACGGGACAGGGAAGAAACATTCAGTACTTC.

The rearrangement uses TRBV5-1 and TRBJ1-1, with D unresolved. The ends were cut back, 4 bases at V and 1 base at J, with 11 bases in the middle. The germline V gene has CDR1 SGHRS and CDR2 YFSETQ. The CDR3 contains 14 residues. The CDR3 here is CASSPETRNTEAFF. The CDR3 nucleotides are TGCGCCAGCAGCCCAGAGACAAGGAACACTGAAGCTTTCTTT.

The rearrangement links TRBV7-9 to TRBJ1-1; D uncertain. The CDR3 contains 13 residues. Germline CDR1 is SEHNR and CDR2 is FQNEAQ (reference sequence). The V gene lost 4 bases and the J gene lost 8 bases, with 14 bases spanning the gap. The CDR3 DNA sequence: TGTGCCAGCAGCTCTGAAACGGAACTAGAAGCTTTCTTT. Its protein is CASSSETELEAFF.

The chain recombines TRBV2 with TRBJ2-5, with D maybe TRBD1 (6 bases). The germline V and J ends were trimmed by 3 bases and 4 bases, with 18 bases remaining between them. Germline V gene data show CDR1 as SNHLY and CDR2 as FYNNEI. The length of the CDR3 is 16 residues. As DNA, the CDR3 is TGTGCCAGCAGTGAGAGAACCACAGGGCGTGGAGAGACCCAGTACTTC. This gives the protein CASSERTTGRGETQYF.

The rearrangement uses TRBV7-8 and TRBJ1-6; D remains ambiguous. V was shortened by 1 base and J by 0 bases, with 10 bases between the two germline ends. CDR1 and CDR2 from the germline V gene are SGHVS and FQNEAQ. CDR3 length: 17 amino acids. DNA of the CDR3: TGTGCCAGCAGCTTAGAGACCTGGAGCTCCTATAATTCACCCCTCCACTTT. It codes for CASSLETWSSYNSPLHF.

The chain recombines TRBV5-1 with TRBJ1-1; no clear D. V shed 1 base and J shed 6 bases, with 7 bases lying between them. CDR3 length: 12 residues. Germline V gives CDR1 SGHRS, CDR2 YFSETQ. In DNA, the CDR3 is TGCGCCAGCAGCTTGCCCGGTGCTGAAGCTTTCTTT. This gives the protein CASSLPGAEAFF.

CDR3 in amino acids: CASSFKDRTNYGYTF. The CDR3, as DNA: TGTGCCAGCAGCTTTAAGGACAGAACTAACTATGGCTACACCTTC. The chain carries TRBV11-3 and TRBJ1-2, with D perhaps TRBD1 (6 bases). Germline CDR1 is SGHNT and CDR2 is YENEEA. Trimming removed 3 bases from V and 0 bases from J, with 11 bases in between. CDR3 size: 15 residues.

The gene calls are TRBV9 and TRBJ2-2; 7 positions agree with TRBD1. The CDR3 runs to 14 residues. The ends lost 4 bases at V and 6 bases at J; junction bases unmatched: 6. Germline V gene lookup returns CDR1 SGDLS and CDR2 YYNGEE. The CDR3 DNA reads TGTGCCAGCAGCTTACAGGGGACGGCCGGGGAGCTGTTTTTT. As protein: CASSLQGTAGELFF.

This clone showed up just a few times. V usage is TRBV5-8 and J usage is TRBJ2-3, with D possibly being TRBD1 (5 bases). This CDR3 contains 12 residues. Germline CDR1 and CDR2: SGHTS and YDEGEE. Trimming stripped 4 bases from V and 4 bases from J, with 7 bases between. In DNA, the CDR3 is TGTGCCAGCAGCGTCAGGGCAGATACGCAGTATTTT. Its protein is CASSVRADTQYF.

This chain's CDR3 is CASNVSGHRRGKLFF. The CDR3 bases are TGTGCCAGCAATGTTAGTGGACACCGGAGGGGAAAACTGTTTTTT. The chain carries TRBV6-6 and TRBJ1-4, with a tentative D call TRBD1 (5 bases). The CDR3 covers 15 residues. CDR1 and CDR2 from the germline V gene are MNHNY and SVGAGI (reference sequence). Trimming shortened V by 7 bases and J by 10 bases, and 22 bases separated the two germline ends.

The genes are TRBV6-4 and TRBJ1-2; 8 nucleotides match TRBD1. This CDR3 has 15 amino acids. Losses at the gene ends were 6 bases for V and 4 bases for J; bases not matched to a gene: 10. CDR1 and CDR2 from the germline V gene are MRHNA and SNTAGT. CDR3 residues: CASRPDRGFSYGYTF. The CDR3 DNA follows: TGTGCCAGCAGGCCCGACAGGGGCTTTTCCTATGGCTACACCTTC.

J is TRBJ2-7 and V is TRBV19; 8 bases map to TRBD1. This CDR3 comprises 15 residues. Germline CDR1 reads LNHDA; CDR2 reads SQIVND (reference sequence). Losses at the gene ends were 3 bases for V and 4 bases for J; bases not matched to a gene: 8. The CDR3 sequence is CASSISGTGNYEQYF. The CDR3 DNA is TGTGCCAGTAGTATCTCGGGGACAGGAAATTACGAGCAGTACTTC.

This clone was seen a single time. The chain has TRBV11-2 and TRBJ2-2, with D possibly TRBD1 on 6 matching bases. Germline loops: CDR1 SGHAT, CDR2 FQNNGV. V lost 6 bases and J lost 6, with 20 bases in between. This CDR3 comprises 16 residues. The chain's CDR3 is CASRQTDRLAAGELFF. CDR3 nucleotides: TGTGCCAGCAGACAGACCGACAGGCTTGCGGCCGGGGAGCTGTTTTTT.

V is TRBV2 and J is TRBJ2-1; 10 bases agree with TRBD2. J gave up 10 bases and V 5 bases, and 2 bases lay outside the gene matches. This CDR3 region has 12 residues. Looked up from germline, CDR1 is SNHLY and CDR2 is FYNNEI. CDR3 amino acids: CASSTGLAEQFF. As DNA, the CDR3 is TGTGCCAGCAGTACGGGACTAGCGGAGCAGTTCTTC.

The rearrangement joins TRBV20-1 to TRBJ2-1; D is ambiguous. The germline CDR1 and CDR2 sequences are DFQATT and SNEGSKA (reference sequence). Trimming left V 2 bases short and J 8 bases short, with 7 bases between. This CDR3 has 11 residues. CDR3 nucleotide sequence: TGCAGTGCTAGACTAGTCGATGAGCAGTTCTTC. Translation: CSARLVDEQFF.

This CDR3 reads CASSLGLAGGPQETQYF. CDR3 DNA: TGTGCCAGCAGCTTAGGCCTAGCGGGAGGGCCACAAGAGACCCAGTACTTC. The gene calls are TRBV7-9 and TRBJ2-5; TRBD2 matches 12 bases. The CDR3 is 17 residues long. V shed 1 base and J 2 bases; nucleotides not matched to a gene: 5. Looked up from germline, CDR1 is SEHNR and CDR2 is FQNEAQ (reference sequence).

Remarks on this clone: At one end the junction does not follow the germline gene, possibly because of a read error. This chain links TRBV7-9 with TRBJ2-7, with TRBD1 as a possible D gene (6 bases). The CDR3 is made up of 14 amino acids. The V gene's germline CDR1 is SEHNR and CDR2 FQNEAQ (reference sequence). The CDR3 DNA is TGTTCCAGCAGCCCCAGGGGCCCAACCTACGAGCAGTACTTC. Encoded protein: CSSSPRGPTYEQYF.

The chain carries TRBV13 and TRBJ2-3; TRBD1 is a possible D gene (5 bases). Deletions cut 3 bases from V and 2 bases from J, with 12 bases between. The CDR3 sequence is 15 residues long. Germline CDR1 PRHDT, CDR2 FYEKMQ (reference sequence). This CDR3 is CASSFQGKTTDTQYF. CDR3 coding DNA: TGTGCCAGCAGCTTTCAGGGAAAAACCACAGATACGCAGTATTTT.